These 2 T cell receptor beta chains were sequenced from one sample in a study of blood T cell repertoires in COVID-19. Sequencing was performed with immunoSEQ multiplex PCR; in TCRdb, only in-frame clones are kept and a portion is missing. Of 150,000 to 200,000 clones listed, less than 80% are singletons. Sequencing used peripheral blood. The receptors here all came from a man aged 50-59 years who had recovered from COVID-19.

The genes are TRBV27 and TRBJ1-5; D is unclear. V lost 0 bases and J 4 bases, leaving 10 bases between the germline ends. Germline CDR1 MNHEY, CDR2 SMNVEV (reference sequence). The CDR3 has 15 amino acids. The chain's CDR3 is CASSLSIRGNQPQHF. The CDR3 nucleotides are TGTGCCAGCAGTTTATCGATCCGGGGAAATCAGCCCCAGCATTTT.

This clone has more than one count but fewer than ten. The chain joins TRBV30 to TRBJ2-3; weak D call: TRBD1 (6 bases). The V end was cut by 0 bases, the J end by 6 bases, with 19 bases between. CDR1 and CDR2 (germline): GTSNPN, SVGIG (reference sequence). The CDR3 covers 16 residues. This CDR3 is CAWSVWGRGQPDTQYF. CDR3 bases: TGTGCCTGGAGTGTATGGGGCAGGGGTCAGCCGGATACGCAGTATTTT.